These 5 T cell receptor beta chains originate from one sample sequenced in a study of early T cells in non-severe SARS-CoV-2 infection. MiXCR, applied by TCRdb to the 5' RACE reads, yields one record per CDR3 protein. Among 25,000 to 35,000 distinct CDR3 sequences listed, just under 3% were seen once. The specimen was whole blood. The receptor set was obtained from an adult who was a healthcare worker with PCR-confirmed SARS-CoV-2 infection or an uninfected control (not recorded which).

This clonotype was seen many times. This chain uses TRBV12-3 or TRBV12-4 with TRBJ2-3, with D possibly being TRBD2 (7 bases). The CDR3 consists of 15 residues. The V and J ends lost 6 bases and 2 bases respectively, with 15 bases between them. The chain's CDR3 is CASSPRGRFTDTQYF. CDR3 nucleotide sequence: TGTGCCAGCAGCCCGCGGGGGCGATTCACAGATACGCAGTATTTT.

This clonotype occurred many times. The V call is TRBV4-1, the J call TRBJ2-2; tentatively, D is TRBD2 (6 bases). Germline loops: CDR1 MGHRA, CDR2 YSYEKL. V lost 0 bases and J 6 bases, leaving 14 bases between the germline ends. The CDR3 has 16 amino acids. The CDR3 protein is CASSQETRFRPGELFF. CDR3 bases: TGCGCCAGCAGCCAAGAGACTAGATTTAGGCCCGGGGAGCTGTTTTTT.

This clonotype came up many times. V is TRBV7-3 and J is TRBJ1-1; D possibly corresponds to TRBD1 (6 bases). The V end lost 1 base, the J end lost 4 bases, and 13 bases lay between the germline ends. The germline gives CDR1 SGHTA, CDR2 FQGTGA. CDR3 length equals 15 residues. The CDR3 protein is CASSLMGGAPTEAFF. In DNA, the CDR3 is TGTGCCAGCAGCTTAATGGGGGGCGCCCCCACTGAAGCTTTCTTT. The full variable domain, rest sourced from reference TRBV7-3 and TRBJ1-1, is GAGVSQTPSNKVTEKGKYVELRCDPISGHTALYWYRQSLGQGPEFLIYFQGTGAADDSGLPNDRFFAVRPEGSVSTLKIQRTERGDSAVYLCASSLMGGAPTEAFFGQGTRLTVV.

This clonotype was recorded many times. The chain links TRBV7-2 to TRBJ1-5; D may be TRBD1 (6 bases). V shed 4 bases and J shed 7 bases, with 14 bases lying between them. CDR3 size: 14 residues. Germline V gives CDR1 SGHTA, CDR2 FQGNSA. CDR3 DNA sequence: TGTGCCAGCAGCTCAGGACAGCGGGGGCAGCCCCAGCATTTT. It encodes CASSSGQRGQPQHF.

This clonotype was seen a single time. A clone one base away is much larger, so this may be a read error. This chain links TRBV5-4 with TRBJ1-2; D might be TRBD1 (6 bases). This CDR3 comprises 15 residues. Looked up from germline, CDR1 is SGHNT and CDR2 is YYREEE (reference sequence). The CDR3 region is CASSLGGAHRQGCTF. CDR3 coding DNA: TGTGCCAGCAGCTTGGGGGGGGCACACAGACAAGGCTGCACCTTC.